Listed here are 10 T cell receptor beta chains from one sample, sequenced in a study of blood T cell repertoires in COVID-19. The data were produced by immunoSEQ multiplex PCR, yet TCRdb's version contains in-frame clones alone and is incomplete. This sample has 350,000 to 450,000 clones, with about 85% found just once. Sequencing used peripheral blood. These receptors were obtained from a woman aged 18-29 years with acute or convalescent COVID-19.

Comments on this clone: This specimen includes other DNA sequences encoding the same CDR3. The chain joins TRBV5-1 to TRBJ1-3; TRBD1 agrees at 7 bases. Trimming at V came to 0 bases and at J to 4 bases, leaving 4 bases not matched to a gene. The CDR3 has 15 residues. Germline loops: CDR1 SGHRS, CDR2 YFSETQ. CDR3 protein: CASSLGQGVGNTIYF. For the CDR3, the DNA is TGCGCCAGCAGCTTGGGCCAGGGGGTCGGAAACACCATATATTTT.

The chain combines TRBV29-1 with TRBJ1-1, with D possibly TRBD1 on 5 matching bases. Looked up from germline, CDR1 is SQVTM and CDR2 is ANQGSEA. The length of the CDR3 is 13 residues. V dropped 7 bases and J dropped 1 base, with 13 bases sitting between them. As DNA, the CDR3 is TGCAGCGGCGGACACCACGCGAACACTGAAGCTTTCTTT. This encodes CSGGHHANTEAFF.

The J gene is TRBJ1-5, the V gene TRBV27; D remains ambiguous. Between the trimmed V and J ends, which lost 6 bases and 3 bases, there was a span of 9 bases. The CDR3 is 13 residues long. The germline CDR1 and CDR2 sequences are MNHEY and SMNVEV (reference sequence). The CDR3: CASSYNYNQPQHF. The CDR3 coding sequence is TGTGCCAGCAGCTATAACTACAATCAGCCCCAGCATTTT.

The chain has TRBV5-1 and TRBJ1-1; 7 bases map to TRBD1. The J segment lost 1 base and the V segment lost 1 base, leaving 7 bases of the junction unmatched. The CDR3 is 16 amino acids. Germline CDR1 reads SGHRS; CDR2 reads YFSETQ. CDR3 loop: CASSLMIQGQNTEAFF. The CDR3 bases are TGCGCCAGCAGCTTGATGATACAGGGGCAGAACACTGAAGCTTTCTTT. The full variable domain, rest sourced from reference TRBV5-1 and TRBJ1-1, is KAGVTQTPRYLIKTRGQQVTLSCSPISGHRSVSWYQQTPGQGLQFLFEYFSETQRNKGNFPGRFSGRQFSNSRSEMNVSTLELGDSALYLCASSLMIQGQNTEAFFGQGTRLTVV.

In this sample, this clone turned up many times. V usage is TRBV7-9 and J usage is TRBJ1-3; the D gene is possibly TRBD1 (6 bases). The CDR3 covers 15 residues. The V and J ends lost 8 bases and 3 bases respectively, with 17 bases between them. Germline V CDR1 and CDR2: SEHNR, FQNEAQ (reference sequence). CDR3 region: CASESGTHVGNTIYF. The CDR3, as DNA: TGTGCCAGCGAATCCGGGACACATGTTGGAAACACCATATATTTT.

This chain uses TRBV12-3 or TRBV12-4 with TRBJ1-2; D gene ambiguous. Trimming left V 10 bases short and J 2 bases short, with 8 bases between. The CDR3 extends over 11 amino acids. The CDR3: CATTVNYGYTF. DNA for the CDR3: TGTGCCACCACGGTAAACTATGGCTACACCTTC.

The V and J genes are TRBV19 and TRBJ2-7, with TRBD1 matching over 8 bases. CDR1 LNHDA and CDR2 SQIVND come from the germline V gene (reference sequence). The CDR3 is 14 amino acids. V dropped 8 bases and J dropped 4; count of bases not matched to a gene: 10. In nucleotides, the CDR3 is TGTGCCAGTGGGGCCGCCAGGGGGCCGTACGAGCAGTACTTC. The encoded protein is CASGAARGPYEQYF.

The V and J genes are TRBV2 and TRBJ1-5, with 11 bases identical to TRBD1. Germline V lookup: CDR1 SNHLY, CDR2 FYNNEI. This CDR3 region has 14 residues. V was pared by 4 bases and J by 6 bases, with 2 bases of the junction left unmatched. The CDR3 nucleotides read TGTGCCAGCAGTGGGGACAGGGGGGTTCAGCCCCAGCATTTT. As protein: CASSGDRGVQPQHF. The full variable domain, its missing parts supplied by reference TRBV2 and TRBJ1-5, is EPEVTQTPSHQVTQMGQEVILRCVPISNHLYFYWYRQILGQKVEFLVSFYNNEISEKSEIFDDQFSVERPDGSNFTLKIRSTKLEDSAMYFCASSGDRGVQPQHFGDGTRLSIL.

This clone was seen ten or more times. The V and J genes are TRBV5-1 and TRBJ1-3, with D possibly being TRBD1 (5 bases). Germline V gene lookup returns CDR1 SGHRS and CDR2 YFSETQ. V lost 5 bases, J lost 7 bases, and 16 bases lay in between. The CDR3 spans 14 residues. CDR3 protein: CASSLGGVMNTIYF. The CDR3 DNA is TGCGCCAGCAGTCTCGGGGGGGTCATGAACACCATATATTTT.

V usage is TRBV6-1 and J usage is TRBJ2-3; 11 bases fit TRBD1. This CDR3 spans 17 amino acids. Trimming at V came to 4 bases and at J to 3 bases, leaving 9 bases not matched to a gene. The germline V gene encodes CDR1 MNHNS and CDR2 SASEGT. The CDR3 reads CASSAYSGTGGTDTQYF. Written as DNA, the CDR3 is TGTGCCAGCAGTGCTTACTCCGGGACAGGGGGGACAGATACGCAGTATTTT.